The subject of this entry is one T cell receptor (beta chain). The CDR3 sequence is 15 residues long. The germline CDR1 and CDR2 sequences are MNHEY and SVGAGI. Trimming shortened V by 2 bases and J by 3 bases, and 11 bases separated the two germline ends. Sequencing was performed with immunoSEQ multiplex PCR; in TCRdb, only in-frame clones are kept and a portion is missing. The sample lists around 250,000 clones, 86% seen once, with around 2% in the top ten. This entry is derived from a study of blood T cell repertoires in COVID-19. This sequence originates from a woman aged 50 to 65 who had recovered from COVID-19. This sequence joins TRBV6-5 and TRBJ2-1, with D possibly matching TRBD1 (6 bases). The sample taken for sequencing was PBMCs or T cells enriched from blood (not recorded which). The DNA for the CDR3 is TGTGCCAGCAGTTACGTTTCAGGGGTCTACAATGAGCAGTTCTTC. Translated: CASSYVSGVYNEQFF.